The next 28 T cell receptor beta chains were all read from a single sample in a study of read filtering for tumor transcriptome and immune sequencing. The library was built from about 400 ng RNA with molecular barcoded adaptors for alpha/delta and beta/gamma chains. MiXCR, applied by TCRdb to the reads, yields one record per CDR3 protein. The data contain some 48,000 distinct CDR3 sequences, 15% to 20% of them singletons. Sequencing input: a population of CD138-negative cells sorted from bone marrow. The origin of the receptors is a donor aged 40 or over with multiple myeloma.

As for this clonotype: A much larger clone differs from this one at a single base, so this may be a read error. The chain is built from TRBV20-1 and TRBJ2-7; 7 bases are shared with TRBD1. Germline V gene data show CDR1 as DFQATT and CDR2 as SNEGSKA (reference sequence). The CDR3 has 14 amino acids. As DNA, the CDR3 is TGCAGTGCTATGACAGGGATCCCCTCCTACGAGCGGTACTTC. Encoded protein: CSAMTGIPSYERYF.

This clonotype was picked up many times. V gene TRBV4-1 combines with J gene TRBJ2-5; TRBD2 aligns across 9 bases. The CDR3 consists of 16 residues. Trimming cost V 4 bases and J 1 base; bases outside gene matches: 7. The germline gives CDR1 MGHRA, CDR2 YSYEKL. The CDR3 DNA reads as TGCGCCAGCAGCCCGCGACAGACTAGCGGCCAAGAGACCCAGTACTTC. Its translation: CASSPRQTSGQETQYF.

This clonotype was counted ten times or more. The chain couples TRBV14 to TRBJ2-1; 8 positions agree with TRBD2. Germline loops: CDR1 SGHDN, CDR2 FVKESK. With V trimmed by 0 bases and J by 0 bases, 13 bases remained unmatched. CDR3 length: 20 residues. CDR3 DNA: TGTGCCAGCAGCCAAGATCAGCACGGGACTAGGCCCAGCTCCTACAATGAGCAGTTCTTC. As protein: CASSQDQHGTRPSSYNEQFF.

The V and J genes are TRBV27 and TRBJ2-1; 8 nucleotides line up with TRBD2. This CDR3 is 14 amino acids long. The germline CDR1 and CDR2 sequences are MNHEY and SMNVEV (reference sequence). Germline trimming cut 6 bases from V and 8 bases from J; bases unmatched to any gene: 9. This CDR3 reads CASRGGRFAYEQFF. Written as DNA, the CDR3 is TGTGCCAGCAGGGGCGGGAGGTTTGCGTATGAGCAGTTCTTC.

A few counts support this clonotype. V gene TRBV19 combines with J gene TRBJ1-5; TRBD1 might be the D (6 bases). V was cut by 3 bases and J by 5 bases, with 14 bases left in between. Germline CDR1 LNHDA, CDR2 SQIVND (reference sequence). The CDR3 sequence is 15 residues long. The DNA for the CDR3 is TGTGCCAGTAGTATTAGGGGACACGGCGATCAGCCCCAGCATTTT. It codes for CASSIRGHGDQPQHF.

There are many counts of this clonotype. The CDR3 loop is CASTPWGQGLNQPQHF. CDR3 DNA sequence: TGTGCCAGTACCCCCTGGGGACAGGGGCTCAATCAGCCCCAGCATTTT. This sequence joins TRBV19 and TRBJ1-5, with 10 bases identical to TRBD1. Germline V gives CDR1 LNHDA, CDR2 SQIVND (reference sequence). Losses at the gene ends were 7 bases for V and 3 bases for J; bases not matched to a gene: 9. The CDR3 extends over 16 amino acids.

There are many counts of this clonotype. The chain joins TRBV29-1 to TRBJ2-3, with 7 bases that match TRBD2. Germline CDR1 reads SQVTM; CDR2 reads ANQGSEA. With V trimmed by 6 bases and J by 4 bases, 10 bases remained unmatched. CDR3 length: 14 amino acids. The CDR3 DNA reads as TGCAGCGTAGTAGCGGGCTTCACCCCAGATACGCAGTATTTT. Its protein product is CSVVAGFTPDTQYF.

At least ten counts were recorded for this clonotype. This chain connects TRBV6-5 to TRBJ2-3; possibly TRBD1 for D (6 bases). The V end lost 5 bases, the J end lost 6 bases, and 15 bases lay between the germline ends. Per germline, CDR1 MNHEY and CDR2 SVGAGI. CDR3 length: 14 amino acids. Here the CDR3 DNA reads TGTGCCAGCAGTCTCTTGGGGGCTAGCGATACGCAGTATTTT. It encodes CASSLLGASDTQYF.

This clonotype was detected only a few times. This likely traces to a read error, being one base from a far larger clone. Here the CDR3 omits its conserved ending phenylalanine or tryptophan, so a read error is the likely source. The rearrangement links TRBV12-3 or TRBV12-4 to TRBJ2-6; the D gene is possibly TRBD1 (6 bases). The CDR3 is 14 amino acids. V lost 8 bases to trimming and J lost 0 bases, with 8 bases between them. CDR3 DNA: TGTGCCAGCGGGGGCTTCTCTGGGGCCAACGTCCTGACTTAC. This encodes CASGGFSGANVLTY.

Many counts were recorded for this clonotype. The junction differs from germline at one of its ends, possibly a read error. This rearrangement joins TRBV3-1 to TRBJ1-2, with D hard to call. The CDR3 length is 13 residues. The germline V gene has CDR1 LGHDT and CDR2 YNNKEL (reference sequence). The CDR3 sequence is CASSQARNYGYTF. DNA for the CDR3: TGTGCCAGCAGCCAAGCTCGGAACTACGGCTACACCTTC.

The chain is built from TRBV2 and TRBJ2-7; no firm D call. Germline CDR1 and CDR2: SNHLY and FYNNEI. The CDR3 has 14 amino acids. Between the trimmed V and J ends, which lost 6 bases and 0 bases, there was a span of 12 bases. The CDR3 reads CASRDTGPSYEQYF. The CDR3 nucleotides read TGTGCCAGCAGAGACACGGGTCCCTCCTACGAGCAGTACTTC.

As to this clonotype: This sequence may be a read error, since a much larger clone differs from it by one base. V usage is TRBV3-1 and J usage is TRBJ2-5; D call uncertain. This CDR3 contains 16 residues. Per the germline V gene, CDR1 is LGHDT and CDR2 is YNNKEL (reference sequence). CDR3 amino acids: CATSQESQAPSRTQYF. CDR3 nucleotides: TGTGCCACCAGCCAAGAATCCCAGGCTCCGTCGAGGACCCAGTACTTC.

This clonotype has a count of ten or more. This chain connects TRBV18 to TRBJ2-3, with no clear D. The CDR3 sequence is 14 residues long. Trimming shortened V by 4 bases and J by 2 bases, and 10 bases separated the two germline ends. CDR1 is KGHSH, CDR2 LQKENI, per germline. The CDR3: CASSLRQNTDTQYF. CDR3 coding DNA: TGTGCCAGCTCACTGAGGCAGAACACAGATACGCAGTATTTT.

Many counts were recorded for this clonotype. V and J are TRBV7-9 and TRBJ2-1, with 8 bases aligning to TRBD1. Germline loops: CDR1 SEHNR, CDR2 FQNEAQ (reference sequence). With V trimmed by 3 bases and J by 5 bases, 6 bases remained unmatched. The CDR3 runs 15 residues. In nucleotides, the CDR3 is TGTGCCAGCAGCTTTGTCAGGGGGCTCGACAATGAGCAGTTCTTC. This gives the protein CASSFVRGLDNEQFF.

This chain uses TRBV30 with TRBJ2-7; tentative D call: TRBD1 (6 bases). Per the germline V gene, CDR1 is GTSNPN and CDR2 is SVGIG (reference sequence). The CDR3 sequence is 14 residues long. V shed 3 bases and J shed 7 bases, with 19 bases lying between them. The CDR3 nucleotides are TGTGCCTGGAGCGCCGGAGTGGGGGCTTGGGAGCAGTACTTC. This gives the protein CAWSAGVGAWEQYF.

Regarding this clonotype: Only one base separates this from a far larger clonotype, so it likely reflects a read error. J is TRBJ2-7 and V is TRBV6-5; no reliable D call. The CDR3 extends over 13 amino acids. V was trimmed by 8 bases and J by 7 bases, leaving 18 bases between them. The V gene's germline CDR1 is MNHEY and CDR2 SVGAGI. The CDR3 is CASGVASYNEQYF. In nucleotides, the CDR3 is TGTGCCAGCGGGGTAGCTTCCTACAATGAGCAGTACTTC.

In regard to this clonotype: One end of the junction fails to match germline, which may point to a read error. V and J are TRBV19 and TRBJ2-7; perhaps D is TRBD1 or TRBD2 (5 bases each). The CDR3 is made up of 15 amino acids. Per germline, CDR1 LNHDA and CDR2 SQIVND (reference sequence). This chain's CDR3 is CTSSTVGTGSYEQYF. In DNA form, the CDR3 reads TGTACCAGTAGCACAGTAGGGACGGGAAGCTACGAGCAGTACTTC.

This clonotype has at least ten counts. The chain joins TRBV4-1 to TRBJ1-5, with TRBD1 as a possible D gene (6 bases). CDR3 length: 16 residues. Trimming cost V 4 bases and J 1 base, with 14 bases left between them. The germline V gene encodes CDR1 MGHRA and CDR2 YSYEKL. The CDR3 nucleotides are TGCGCCAGCAGCCCATTCGGGGGGCGGAGCAATCAGCCCCAGCATTTT. It yields the protein CASSPFGGRSNQPQHF.

The chain recombines TRBV11-2 with TRBJ2-7; 11 bases line up with TRBD2. The ends lost 6 bases at V and 7 bases at J; junction bases unmatched: 14. The germline V gene encodes CDR1 SGHAT and CDR2 FQNNGV. The CDR3 is 16 amino acids. CDR3 amino acids: CASSFHLSGRAREQYF. The CDR3 region has the DNA TGTGCCAGCAGTTTCCACCTTAGCGGGAGGGCCAGAGAGCAGTACTTC.

This clonotype was recorded at least ten times. For the CDR3, the DNA is TGCGCCAGCAGCCTAGGGACTAGCGGGAGGACCAGGTACAATGAGCAGTTCTTC. Encoded protein: CASSLGTSGRTRYNEQFF. This rearrangement joins TRBV5-1 to TRBJ2-1, with TRBD2 identical over 15 bases. This CDR3 comprises 18 residues. Germline V gene sequence: CDR1 SGHRS, CDR2 YFSETQ. Trimming at V came to 4 bases and at J to 4 bases, leaving 9 bases not matched to a gene.

Many counts were recorded for this clonotype. J is TRBJ1-1 and V is TRBV5-1, with D maybe TRBD1 (6 bases). Per germline, CDR1 SGHRS and CDR2 YFSETQ. With 3 bases removed from V and 2 bases from J, the gap between germline ends came to 11 bases. CDR3 size: 14 residues. DNA of the CDR3: TGCGCCAGCAGCTACAGGACAGCAAACACTGAAGCTTTCTTT. Protein: CASSYRTANTEAFF. Variable domain in full (rest from reference TRBV5-1 and TRBJ1-1): KAGVTQTPRYLIKTRGQQVTLSCSPISGHRSVSWYQQTPGQGLQFLFEYFSETQRNKGNFPGRFSGRQFSNSRSEMNVSTLELGDSALYLCASSYRTANTEAFFGQGTRLTVV.

This chain's CDR3 is CASSRASGSWDTQYF. CDR3 DNA: TGTGCCAGCAGCCGGGCTAGCGGGAGTTGGGATACGCAGTATTTT. The gene calls are TRBV5-4 and TRBJ2-3; TRBD2 matches at 10 bases. Germline CDR1 reads SGHNT; CDR2 reads YYREEE (reference sequence). This CDR3 contains 15 residues. V trimming: 4 bases; J trimming: 6 bases; junction bases outside the gene matches: 8. The complete variable domain, with remaining parts taken from reference TRBV5-4 and TRBJ2-3, reads ETGVTQSPTHLIKTRGQQVTLRCSSQSGHNTVSWYQQALGQGPQFIFQYYREEENGRGNFPPRFSGLQFPNYSSELNVNALELDDSALYLCASSRASGSWDTQYFGPGTRLTVL.

This clonotype qualifies as medium-sized. J is TRBJ2-1 and V is TRBV20-1; D possibly corresponds to TRBD2 (6 bases). The length of the CDR3 is 17 residues. In germline, CDR1 is DFQATT, CDR2 SNEGSKA (reference sequence). V was pared by 5 bases and J by 5 bases, with 25 bases between. This CDR3 reads CSAAPGGEGSLNNEQFF. CDR3 nucleotide sequence: TGCAGTGCTGCTCCCGGGGGAGAGGGTTCTCTTAACAATGAGCAGTTCTTC.

Regarding this clonotype: A much bigger clone sits one base away, suggesting this may be a read error. V usage is TRBV7-2 and J usage is TRBJ1-4; D not resolved. The CDR3 totals 15 residues. Germline V gene sequence: CDR1 SGHTA, CDR2 FQGNSA. CDR3 sequence reads: CASGLEQRPNEKLFF. DNA of the CDR3: TGTGCCAGCGGCTTGGAACAGAGACCTAATGAAAAACTGTTTTTT.

J is TRBJ2-7 and V is TRBV18; 8 bases agree with TRBD1. The CDR3 runs to 15 residues. CDR1 is KGHSH and CDR2 is LQKENI in the germline V gene. Trimming took 3 bases from V and 5 from J; bases not matched to a gene: 9. The CDR3 nucleotides are TGTGCCAGCTCACCGCAGGGGGCTCCTCCCCACGAGCAGTACTTC. Translating it yields CASSPQGAPPHEQYF.

By sample share, this clonotype is medium-sized. The chain recombines TRBV24-1 with TRBJ2-4, with TRBD2 matching over 8 bases. Germline trimming cut 9 bases from V and 0 bases from J; bases unmatched to any gene: 12. This CDR3 has 17 amino acids. Germline V CDR1 and CDR2: KGHDR, SFDVKD. The CDR3 region is CATPLADDLSAKNIQYF. The CDR3 DNA sequence: TGTGCCACCCCACTAGCGGATGACCTCTCAGCCAAAAACATTCAGTACTTC.

The table lists this clonotype with many counts. The chain uses TRBV20-1 and TRBJ2-2, with TRBD1 matching over 9 bases. Germline V gene lookup returns CDR1 DFQATT and CDR2 SNEGSKA (reference sequence). The CDR3 runs 14 residues. Unmatched junction bases numbered 5, after V lost 5 bases and J lost 4 bases. This CDR3 reads CSAPLGQGTGELFF. The CDR3 DNA follows: TGCAGTGCTCCGTTGGGACAGGGCACCGGGGAGCTGTTTTTT.

Concerning this clonotype itself: A junction boundary mismatches the germline segment, possibly from a read error. The genes are TRBV5-6 and TRBJ2-1; TRBD2 matches 8 bases. Germline CDR1 is SGHDT and CDR2 is YYEEEE. The CDR3 is made up of 16 amino acids. The CDR3 loop reads CAGSPPGGLAHNEQFF. CDR3 coding DNA: TGTGCCGGCAGCCCCCCGGGGGGGCTAGCGCACAATGAGCAGTTCTTC.